This T cell receptor beta chain was obtained from a study of blood T cell repertoires in COVID-19. About the study: Sites across the United States, Italy and Spain contributed samples from acute and convalescent COVID-19. Sources were T cells, B-cell-depleted T cells, or PBMCs; the material itself was cDNA or gDNA.

As handled by the study authors: The assay estimated nucleated cells by amplifying reference gene primers. Repertoires were generated with immunoSEQ multiplex PCR, while TCRdb's copy carries only in-frame clones and drops some. That table gives V, J and clone size, and the DNA gave D and trimming. The sample shows about 36,000 clones, around three quarters of them seen only once. Germline CDR1 SGHNT, CDR2 YYREEE (reference sequence). Trimming at V came to 4 bases and at J to 4 bases, leaving 10 bases not matched to a gene. The CDR3 is 15 residues long. This receptor was identified in a man in his sixties with active COVID-19. V and J are TRBV5-4 and TRBJ1-2; 7 positions match TRBD1. The sequenced sample was peripheral blood. The CDR3 spells CASSMGTEGVYGYTF. The CDR3 nucleotides read TGTGCCAGCAGCATGGGGACAGAGGGAGTCTATGGCTACACCTTC.